These T cell receptor beta chains were read from a single sample in a study of spatial heterogeneity in lung cancer. MiXCR, run by TCRdb on the 5' RACE reads, gives a single entry per CDR3 protein. Among 100,000 to 120,000 distinct CDR3 sequences, approximately 11% were seen once, and the ten largest hold roughly 26%. Sequences were derived from PBMCs, sampled at follow-up. The origin of the receptors is a female donor with early-stage non-small cell lung cancer. Each CDR3 is given with its conserved first and last residue. The D gene is left open where the match is weak. Clone size is not always given. Where it is, it says once, few, many or a class for expanded clones.

J: TRBJ2-5; size: many; V: TRBV10-3; D: TRBD2; CDR3: CAIRRTSGVQETQYF; DNA: TGTGCCATCAGGAGGACTAGCGGGGTGCAAGAGACCCAGTACTTC
J: TRBJ1-5; size: few; V: TRBV13; D: .; CDR3: CASSLRASNQPQHF; DNA: TGTGCCAGCAGCTTGCGGGCTAGCAATCAGCCCCAGCATTTT
J: TRBJ2-1; size: few; V: TRBV5-1; D: TRBD2; CDR3: CASSLASLRGSGGLYNEQFF; DNA: TGCGCCAGCAGCTTGGCCTCCTTAAGGGGTTCGGGAGGACTCTACAATGAGCAGTTCTTC
J: TRBJ1-2; size: many; V: TRBV12-3/TRBV12-4; D: TRBD1; CDR3: CASSQQGSYGYTF; DNA: TGTGCCAGCAGTCAACAGGGGAGCTATGGCTACACCTTC
J: TRBJ2-3; size: .; V: TRBV5-4; D: .; CDR3: CASSLATRRESTDTQYF; DNA: TGTGCCAGCAGCTTGGCCACGCGGCGAGAGAGCACAGATACGCAGTATTTT
J: TRBJ1-1; size: many; V: TRBV2; D: .; CDR3: CASSALKLGSTEAFF; DNA: TGTGCCAGCAGCGCATTAAAATTGGGGAGCACTGAAGCTTTCTTT
J: TRBJ2-6; size: few; V: TRBV27; D: .; CDR3: CASRQQGVTSGANVLTF; DNA: TGTGCCAGCAGGCAACAGGGTGTCACCTCTGGGGCCAACGTCCTGACTTTC
J: TRBJ2-3; size: many; V: TRBV7-6; D: .; CDR3: CASSSGLTQYF; DNA: TGTGCCAGCAGCTCCGGTTTGACGCAGTATTTT
J: TRBJ2-1; size: .; V: TRBV4-3; D: .; CDR3: CASSQGVYLSGVDEQFF; DNA: TGCGCCAGCAGCCAAGGGGTTTATTTGTCAGGCGTCGATGAGCAGTTCTTC
J: TRBJ2-3; size: .; V: TRBV4-3; D: TRBD2; CDR3: CASSRSPLAGGPDTQYF; DNA: TGCGCCAGCAGCCGAAGTCCACTCGCGGGAGGGCCAGATACGCAGTATTTT
J: TRBJ2-3; size: many; V: TRBV29-1; D: TRBD1; CDR3: CSVRPGQGLTDTQYF; DNA: TGCAGCGTTAGACCGGGACAGGGTCTCACAGATACGCAGTATTTT
J: TRBJ1-5; size: .; V: TRBV2; D: .; CDR3: CASSEPLESLGTQHF; DNA: TGTGCCAGCAGTGAACCCCTGGAGTCGCTAGGGACCCAGCATTTT
J: TRBJ1-5; size: few; V: TRBV29-1; D: .; CDR3: CSVDWCKGYQPQHF; DNA: TGCAGCGTTGATTGGTGTAAGGGTTATCAGCCCCAGCATTTT
J: TRBJ2-3; size: few; V: TRBV10-1; D: TRBD2; CDR3: CASSESKSGRRERTDTQYF; DNA: TGCGCCAGCAGTGAGTCGAAGAGCGGGAGGAGGGAACGCACAGATACGCAGTATTTT
J: TRBJ2-1; size: few; V: TRBV7-8; D: .; CDR3: CASSATETHNEQFF; DNA: TGTGCCAGCTCAGCTACTGAAACCCACAATGAGCAGTTCTTC
J: TRBJ1-1; size: few; V: TRBV12-3/TRBV12-4; D: TRBD1; CDR3: CASGTGGNTEAFF; DNA: TGTGCCAGCGGAACAGGGGGTAACACTGAAGCTTTCTTT
J: TRBJ1-3; size: .; V: TRBV5-6; D: .; CDR3: CASSLPGAGNTIYF; DNA: TGTGCCAGCAGCTTGCCGGGGGCAGGAAACACCATATATTTT
J: TRBJ2-5; size: .; V: TRBV27; D: TRBD2; CDR3: CASSYGLAETQYF; DNA: TGTGCCAGCAGTTATGGACTAGCGGAAACCCAGTACTTC
J: TRBJ2-3; size: many; V: TRBV29-1; D: TRBD1; CDR3: CSVRDSPYTQYF; DNA: TGCAGCGTTCGGGACAGTCCATATACGCAGTATTTT
J: TRBJ2-1; size: .; V: TRBV19; D: .; CDR3: CASSIYSGEQFF; DNA: TGTGCCAGTAGTATTTACAGTGGTGAGCAGTTCTTC
J: TRBJ2-3; size: few; V: TRBV3-1; D: TRBD2; CDR3: CASSQDSGGSTQYF; DNA: TGTGCCAGCAGCCAAGATAGCGGGGGAAGTACGCAGTATTTT
J: TRBJ1-3; size: few; V: TRBV29-1; D: .; CDR3: CSVGTDGNTIYF; DNA: TGCAGCGTTGGGACGGATGGAAACACCATATATTTT
J: TRBJ2-6; size: .; V: TRBV28; D: .; CDR3: CASSLASSGANVLTF; DNA: TGTGCCAGCAGTTTGGCCAGCTCTGGGGCCAACGTCCTGACTTTC